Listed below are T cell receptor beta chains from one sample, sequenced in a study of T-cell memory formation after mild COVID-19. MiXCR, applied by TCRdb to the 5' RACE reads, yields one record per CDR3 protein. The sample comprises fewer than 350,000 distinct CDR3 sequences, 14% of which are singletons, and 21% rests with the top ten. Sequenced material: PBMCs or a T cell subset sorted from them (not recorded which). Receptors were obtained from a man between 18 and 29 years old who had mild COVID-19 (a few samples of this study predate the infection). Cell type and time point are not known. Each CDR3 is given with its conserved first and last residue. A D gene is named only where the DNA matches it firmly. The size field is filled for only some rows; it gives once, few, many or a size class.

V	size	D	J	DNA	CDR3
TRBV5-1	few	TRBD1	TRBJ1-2	TGCGCCAGCAGCCTAGGGACAGGGATGGATGGCTACACCTTC	CASSLGTGMDGYTF
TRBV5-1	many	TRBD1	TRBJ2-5	TGCGCCAGCAGCTTGACAGGGGGTCAGGAGACCCAGTACTTC	CASSLTGGQETQYF
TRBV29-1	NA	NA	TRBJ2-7	TGCAGCGTTGTCGGCATGCTCTACGAGCAGTACTTC	CSVVGMLYEQYF
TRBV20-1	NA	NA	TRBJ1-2	TGCAGTGCTAAGCCCCCGGCCCGCTATGGCTACACCTTC	CSAKPPARYGYTF
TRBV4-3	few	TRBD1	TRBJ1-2	TGCGCCAGCAGCCAAGACCCTCGGCCCGACAGGGTCTATGGCTACACCTTC	CASSQDPRPDRVYGYTF
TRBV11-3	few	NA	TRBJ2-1	TGTGCCAGCAGCTTAGGTATCCAGGACAATGAGCAGTTCTTC	CASSLGIQDNEQFF
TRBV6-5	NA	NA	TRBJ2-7	TGTGCCAGCAAGAGCCAAGGTTTCTACGAGCAGTACTTC	CASKSQGFYEQYF
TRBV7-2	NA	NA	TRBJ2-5	TGTGCCAGCAGCTTAGGCGGGGCGCAGACCCAGTACTTC	CASSLGGAQTQYF
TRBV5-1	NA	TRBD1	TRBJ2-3	TGCGCCAGCAGCTTGGGACAGGGGAGGTCAGATACGCAGTATTTT	CASSLGQGRSDTQYF
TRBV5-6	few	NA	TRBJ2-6	TGTGCCAGCAGCTTGGGCAGGCCAGGGGCCAACGTCCTGACTTTC	CASSLGRPGANVLTF
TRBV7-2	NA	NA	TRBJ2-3	TGTGCCAGCAGCTTAGCGGGCAGGGATTTAGATACGCAGTATTTT	CASSLAGRDLDTQYF
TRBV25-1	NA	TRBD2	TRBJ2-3	TGTGCCAGCATTCTAGCGGGGTCTGATACGCAGTATTTT	CASILAGSDTQYF
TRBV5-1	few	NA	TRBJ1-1	TGCGCCAGCAGTTACACGGACAGAGCGGAAGCTTTCTTT	CASSYTDRAEAFF
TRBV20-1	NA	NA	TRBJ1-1	TGCAGTGCTAGAGGGGGGGTTAAGAACACTGAAGCTTTCTTT	CSARGGVKNTEAFF
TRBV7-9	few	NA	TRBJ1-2	TGTGCCAGCAGTCAGACGCCGACAGTAGCTAACTATGGCTACACCTTC	CASSQTPTVANYGYTF
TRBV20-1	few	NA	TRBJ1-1	TGCAGTGCTAGAGATTCGGGGACCCCTGACACTGAAGCTTTCTTT	CSARDSGTPDTEAFF
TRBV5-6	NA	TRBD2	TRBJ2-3	TGTGCCAGCAGCCTAACCGGTCGGGGGGGAGATACGCAGTATTTT	CASSLTGRGGDTQYF
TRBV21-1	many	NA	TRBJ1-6	TGTGCCAGCAGCAAACCGGACAGAGCAAATTCACCCCTCCACTTT	CASSKPDRANSPLHF
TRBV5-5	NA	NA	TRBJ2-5	TGTGCCAGCAGCCGGGGGACTACCACTGGGACAGCGCTCCAAGAGCCCCAGTACTTC	CASSRGTTTGTALQEPQYF
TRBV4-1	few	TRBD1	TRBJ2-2	TGCGCCAGCAGCCGAGGGGGACAGGGGATCACCGGGGAGCTGTTTTTT	CASSRGGQGITGELFF
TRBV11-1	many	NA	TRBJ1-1	TGTGCCAGCAGTCGAACCGGGTTTCCGCAGCGGTTGAACACTGAAGCTTTCTTT	CASSRTGFPQRLNTEAFF
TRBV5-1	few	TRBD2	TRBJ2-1	TGCGCCAGCAGCTTGGCCCCAGCGGGGGGGTGGAATGAGCAGTTCTTC	CASSLAPAGGWNEQFF
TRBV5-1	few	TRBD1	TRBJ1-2	TGCGCCAGCAGCCAGGGAAAGGGGGCCTATGGCTACACCTTC	CASSQGKGAYGYTF
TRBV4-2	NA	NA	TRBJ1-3	TGTGCCAGCAGCCAAGACCCCCCGGGAGGAGCCTTCGGAAACACCATATATTTT	CASSQDPPGGAFGNTIYF
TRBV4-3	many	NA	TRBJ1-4	TGCGCCAGCAGCCAACAGGGCCTCAATGAAAAACTGTTTTTT	CASSQQGLNEKLFF
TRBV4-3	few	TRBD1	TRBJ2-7	TGCGCCAGCAGCCAAGATCGGCAGGGGGTCGGGTACGAGCAGTACTTC	CASSQDRQGVGYEQYF
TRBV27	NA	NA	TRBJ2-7	TGTGCCAGCAGTACGAGTATTCGAGGTCACGAGCAGTACTTC	CASSTSIRGHEQYF
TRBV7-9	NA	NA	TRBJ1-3	TGTGCCAGCAGCTTATCTCAGAGCTCTGGAAACACCATATATTTT	CASSLSQSSGNTIYF
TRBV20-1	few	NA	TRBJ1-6	TGCAGTGCTAGGTTGCAGGAGAATTCACCCCTCCACTTT	CSARLQENSPLHF
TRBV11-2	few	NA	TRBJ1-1	TGTGCCAGCAGCCAGGATGGGCGGCAAGCTTTCTTT	CASSQDGRQAFF
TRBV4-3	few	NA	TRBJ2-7	TGCGCCAGCAGCCAAGTCAGATACTCCTACGAGCAGTACTTC	CASSQVRYSYEQYF
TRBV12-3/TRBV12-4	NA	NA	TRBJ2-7	TGTGCCAGCAGCCCGACGGAGGTCTCCTACGAGCAGTACTTC	CASSPTEVSYEQYF
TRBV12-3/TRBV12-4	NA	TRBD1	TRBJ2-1	TGTGCCAGCAGTTTCTTCCCCACGACAGGGTCCTACAATGAGCAGTTCTTC	CASSFFPTTGSYNEQFF
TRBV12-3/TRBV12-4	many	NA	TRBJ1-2	TGTGCCAGCAGTTTATCCGCGGGAGGGAGCGGCTACACCTTC	CASSLSAGGSGYTF
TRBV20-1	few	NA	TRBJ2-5	TGCAGTGCTAGAGATTCCGGGGACCAAGAGACCCAGTACTTC	CSARDSGDQETQYF
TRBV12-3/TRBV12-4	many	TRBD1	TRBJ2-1	TGTGCCAGCAGTTCGACCCCCGGGACAGGGCCCTACAATGAGCAGTTCTTC	CASSSTPGTGPYNEQFF
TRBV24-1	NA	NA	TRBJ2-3	TGTGCCACCAGTGACCCCGCCCGGGGGACAGATACGCAGTATTTT	CATSDPARGTDTQYF
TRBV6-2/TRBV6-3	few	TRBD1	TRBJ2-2	TGTGCCAGCAAACCCGGGACAGAGGAAACCGGGGAGCTGTTTTTT	CASKPGTEETGELFF
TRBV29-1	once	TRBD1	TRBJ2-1	TGCAGCGTTGACGGGACAGGCTCACATGAGCAGTTCTTC	CSVDGTGSHEQFF
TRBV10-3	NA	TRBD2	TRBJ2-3	TGTGCCAGCGAGCCCGGGACTAGTACCACAGATACGCAGTATTTT	CASEPGTSTTDTQYF
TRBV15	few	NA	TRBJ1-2	TGTGCCACCAGCAACGACACAGGGTTTGGCTACACCTTC	CATSNDTGFGYTF
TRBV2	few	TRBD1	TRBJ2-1	TGTGCCAGCCATATATCGTCCGGGACAGGGAGAGGCTCCTACAATGAGCAGTTCTTC	CASHISSGTGRGSYNEQFF